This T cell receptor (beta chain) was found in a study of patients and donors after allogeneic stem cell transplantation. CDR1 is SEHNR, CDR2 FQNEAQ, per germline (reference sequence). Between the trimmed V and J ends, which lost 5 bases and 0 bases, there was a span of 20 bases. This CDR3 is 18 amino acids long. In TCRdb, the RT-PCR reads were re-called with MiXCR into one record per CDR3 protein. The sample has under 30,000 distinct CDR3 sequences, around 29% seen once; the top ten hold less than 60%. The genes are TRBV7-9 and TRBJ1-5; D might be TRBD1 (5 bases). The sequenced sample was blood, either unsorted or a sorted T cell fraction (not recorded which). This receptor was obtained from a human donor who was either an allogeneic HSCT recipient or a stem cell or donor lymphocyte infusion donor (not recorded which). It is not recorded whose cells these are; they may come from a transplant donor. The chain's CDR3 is CASSTSPGRYYSNQPQHF. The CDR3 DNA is TGTGCCAGCAGCACAAGCCCGGGGCGCTATTATAGCAATCAGCCCCAGCATTTT.